This T cell receptor (beta chain) appears in the sequencing data of a study of response to subunit inactivated influenza vaccine. This clonotype was counted at least ten times. What it binds is unknown. V was pared by 1 base and J by 4 bases, with 1 base between. Germline CDR1 is SGHTA and CDR2 is FQGNSA. The CDR3 extends over 11 amino acids. TCRdb reanalysed the RT-PCR reads using MiXCR and keeps one entry per CDR3 protein. Among about 800,000 distinct CDR3 sequences, roughly 20% were seen once, and the ten largest hold roughly a tenth. Points from the study as a whole: Authors suggested seasonal influenza vaccinations each recruit few new T cells.

The receptor was isolated from a man aged 50-59 years who received an inactivated influenza vaccine. Sequencing was performed on PBMCs from blood, taken 5 days after vaccination. V and J are TRBV7-2 and TRBJ1-2; D not certain. CDR3 amino acids: CASSLVYGYTF. DNA of the CDR3: TGTGCCAGCAGCTTAGTCTATGGCTACACCTTC.